This record concerns one TCR beta chain sequence. This sample is part of a study of cytomegalovirus exposure and HLA in healthy donors. Trimming left V 5 bases short and J 1 base short, with 8 bases between. From germline, CDR1 is SGHNT and CDR2 YENEEA. CDR3 length: 13 residues. PCR amplification relied on 60 Vbeta primers (plus 13 Jbeta primers). Generated by immunoSEQ multiplex PCR, the TCRdb table keeps only in-frame clones and is missing some. The repertoire holds about 160,000 clones, with around 80% as singletons. The receptor's source is a male donor in good health and CMV-seronegative. V gene TRBV11-3 combines with J gene TRBJ1-1, with TRBD1 as a possible D gene (5 bases). Sequences were obtained from PBMCs. This CDR3 is CASSQGTNTEAFF. The CDR3 DNA reads as TGTGCCAGCAGCCAGGGCACGAACACTGAAGCTTTCTTT.